In its sample, the clone carrying this T cell receptor (beta chain) was seen many times. As yet, its antigen is unknown. The assay that was used to sequence DNA from cultured CD4+ T cells was the Oncomine TCR Beta short-read assay. TCRdb reanalysed the PCR reads using MiXCR and keeps one entry per CDR3 protein. Of around 9,300 distinct CDR3 sequences in the sample, approximately 20% were seen once. The data belong to a study of vaccination and CD4 T cells after COVID-19. The treatment is: 10-day PBMC culture with coronavirus spike peptide pools or control peptides (ViraFEST assay). First, ViraFEST expanded antigen-specific T cells with peptide pools, and next it sequenced the TCRs. V shed 1 base and J 5 bases; nucleotides not matched to a gene: 4. This CDR3 contains 15 residues. Germline V gene lookup returns CDR1 MNHEY and CDR2 SMNVEV (reference sequence). Study outcomes and limitations: Spike mono-reactivity was the property of 304 of 307 vaccine-specific clones in convalescent patients.

The rearrangement links TRBV27 to TRBJ2-5, with 10 bases identical to TRBD1. The source is a human donor who had recovered from COVID-19. Sequenced material: CD4+ T cells from blood, cultured in vitro, taken after SARS-CoV-2 vaccination. As DNA, the CDR3 is TGTGCCAGCAGTTTATTGGGACAGGGGATGGAGACCCAGTACTTC. Its translation: CASSLLGQGMETQYF.